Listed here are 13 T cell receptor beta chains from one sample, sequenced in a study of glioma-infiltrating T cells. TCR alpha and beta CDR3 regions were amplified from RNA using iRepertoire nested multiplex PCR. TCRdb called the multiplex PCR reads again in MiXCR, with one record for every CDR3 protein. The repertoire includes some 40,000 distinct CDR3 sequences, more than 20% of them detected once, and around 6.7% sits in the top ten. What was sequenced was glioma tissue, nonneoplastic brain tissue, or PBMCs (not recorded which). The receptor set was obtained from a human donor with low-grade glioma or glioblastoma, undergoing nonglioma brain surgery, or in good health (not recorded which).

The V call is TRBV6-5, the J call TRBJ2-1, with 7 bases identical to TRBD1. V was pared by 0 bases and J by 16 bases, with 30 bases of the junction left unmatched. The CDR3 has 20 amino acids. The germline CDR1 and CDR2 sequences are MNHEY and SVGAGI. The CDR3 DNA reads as TGTGCCAGCAGTTACTCGATGGGACAGTACTCTTCCCCTTCCTACAATTCGCATTTCTTC. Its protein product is CASSYSMGQYSSPSYNSHFF.

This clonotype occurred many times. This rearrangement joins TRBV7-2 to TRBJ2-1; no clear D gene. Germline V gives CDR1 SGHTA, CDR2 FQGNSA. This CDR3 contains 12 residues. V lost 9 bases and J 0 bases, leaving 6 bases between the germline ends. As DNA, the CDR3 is TGTGCCAGTCGTAGCTCCTACAATGAGCAGTTCTTC. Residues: CASRSSYNEQFF.

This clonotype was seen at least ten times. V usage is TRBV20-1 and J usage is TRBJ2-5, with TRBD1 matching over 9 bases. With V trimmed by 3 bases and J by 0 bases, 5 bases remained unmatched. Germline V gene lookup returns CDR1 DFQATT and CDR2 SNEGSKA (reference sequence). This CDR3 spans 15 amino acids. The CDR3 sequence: CSAREDRGYQETQYF. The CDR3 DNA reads TGCAGTGCTAGGGAGGACAGGGGTTACCAAGAGACCCAGTACTTC.

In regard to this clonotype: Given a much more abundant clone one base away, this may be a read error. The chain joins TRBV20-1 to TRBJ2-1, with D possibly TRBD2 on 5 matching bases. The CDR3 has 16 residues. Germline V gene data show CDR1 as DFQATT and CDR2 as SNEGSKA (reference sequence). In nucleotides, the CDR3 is TGCAGTGCCACTAAAAAAAGCGGAATTTCCTGCAATGAGCAGTTCTTC. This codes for CSATKKSGISCNEQFF.

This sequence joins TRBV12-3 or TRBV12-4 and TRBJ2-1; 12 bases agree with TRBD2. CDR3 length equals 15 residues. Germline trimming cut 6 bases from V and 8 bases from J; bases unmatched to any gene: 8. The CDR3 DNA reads TGTGCCAGCAGCTTTGGACTAGCGGGGATCGATGAGCAGTTCTTC. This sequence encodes CASSFGLAGIDEQFF.

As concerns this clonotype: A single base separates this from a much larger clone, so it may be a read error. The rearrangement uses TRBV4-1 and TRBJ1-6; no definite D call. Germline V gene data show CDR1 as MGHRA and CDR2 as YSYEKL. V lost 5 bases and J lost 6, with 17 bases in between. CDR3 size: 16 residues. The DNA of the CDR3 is TGCGCCAGCAGCTACGGGGAGGGCCCATCTAATTCACCCCTCCACTTT. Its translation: CASSYGEGPSNSPLHF.

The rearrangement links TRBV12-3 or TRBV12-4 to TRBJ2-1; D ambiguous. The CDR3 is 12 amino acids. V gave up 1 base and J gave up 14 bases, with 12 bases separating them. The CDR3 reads CASSLEGRPEFF. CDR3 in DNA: TGTGCCAGCAGTTTAGAAGGTAGACCCGAGTTCTTC.

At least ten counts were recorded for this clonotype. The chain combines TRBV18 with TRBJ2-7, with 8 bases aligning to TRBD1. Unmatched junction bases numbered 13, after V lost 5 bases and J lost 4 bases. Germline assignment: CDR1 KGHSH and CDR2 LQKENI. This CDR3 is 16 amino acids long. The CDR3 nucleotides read TGTGCCAGCTCATCAACCCGGGACAGGCGATATTACGAGCAGTACTTC. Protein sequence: CASSSTRDRRYYEQYF.

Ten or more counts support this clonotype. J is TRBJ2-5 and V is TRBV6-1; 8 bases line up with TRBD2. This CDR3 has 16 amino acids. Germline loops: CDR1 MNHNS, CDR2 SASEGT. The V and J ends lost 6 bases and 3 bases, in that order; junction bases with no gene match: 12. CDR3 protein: CASSLSGGGVEETQYF. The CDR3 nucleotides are TGTGCCAGCAGCCTCTCCGGGGGGGGGGTTGAAGAGACCCAGTACTTC.

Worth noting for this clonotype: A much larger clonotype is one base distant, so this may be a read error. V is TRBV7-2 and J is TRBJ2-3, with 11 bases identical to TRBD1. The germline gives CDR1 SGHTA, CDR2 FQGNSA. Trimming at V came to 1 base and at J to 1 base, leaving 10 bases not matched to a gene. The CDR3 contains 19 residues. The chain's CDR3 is CASSLEPLDRGRGTDTQYF. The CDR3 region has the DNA TGTGCCAGCAGCTTAGAACCCCTGGACAGGGGGCGGGGCACAGATACGCAGTATTTT.

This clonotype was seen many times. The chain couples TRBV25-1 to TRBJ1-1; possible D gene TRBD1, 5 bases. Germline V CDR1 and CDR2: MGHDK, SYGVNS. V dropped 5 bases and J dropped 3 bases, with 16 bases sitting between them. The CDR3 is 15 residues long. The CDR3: CASSLWGGDDTEAFF. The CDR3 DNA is TGTGCCAGCAGTCTGTGGGGGGGTGACGACACTGAAGCTTTCTTT.

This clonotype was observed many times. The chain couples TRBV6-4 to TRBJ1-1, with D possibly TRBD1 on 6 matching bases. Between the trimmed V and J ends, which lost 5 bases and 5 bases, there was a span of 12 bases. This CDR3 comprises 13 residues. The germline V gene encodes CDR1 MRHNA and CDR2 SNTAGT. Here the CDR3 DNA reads TGTGCCAGCAGTACACAGGGAGGGACTGAAGCTTTCTTT. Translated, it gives CASSTQGGTEAFF.

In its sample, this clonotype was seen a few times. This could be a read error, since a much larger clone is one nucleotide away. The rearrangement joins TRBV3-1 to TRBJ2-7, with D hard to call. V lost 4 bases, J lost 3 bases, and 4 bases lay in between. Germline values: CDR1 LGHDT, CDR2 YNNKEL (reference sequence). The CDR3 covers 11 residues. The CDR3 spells CASSRRYEQYF. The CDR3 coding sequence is TGTGCCAGCAGCCGCCGCTACGAGCAGTACTTC.